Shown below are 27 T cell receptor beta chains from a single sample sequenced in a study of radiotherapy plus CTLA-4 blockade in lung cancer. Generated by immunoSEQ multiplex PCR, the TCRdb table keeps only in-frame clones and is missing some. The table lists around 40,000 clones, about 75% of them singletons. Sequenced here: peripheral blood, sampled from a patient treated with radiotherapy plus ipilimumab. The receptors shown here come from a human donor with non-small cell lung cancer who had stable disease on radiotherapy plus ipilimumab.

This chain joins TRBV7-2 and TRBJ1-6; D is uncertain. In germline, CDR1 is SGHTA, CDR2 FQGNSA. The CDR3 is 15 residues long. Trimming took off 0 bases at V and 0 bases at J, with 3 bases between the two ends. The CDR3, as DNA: TGTGCCAGCAGCTTAGCTAGCTCCTATAATTCACCCCTCCACTTT. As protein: CASSLASSYNSPLHF.

CDR3 sequence: CASSPRPTGVLAEAFF. The CDR3 nucleotides are TGTGCCAGCAGCCCACGGCCGACGGGGGTTTTGGCTGAAGCTTTCTTT. V and J are TRBV9 and TRBJ1-1; TRBD1 might be the D (5 bases). V was cut by 4 bases and J by 6 bases, with 22 bases left in between. This CDR3 has 16 amino acids. CDR1 is SGDLS and CDR2 is YYNGEE in the germline V gene.

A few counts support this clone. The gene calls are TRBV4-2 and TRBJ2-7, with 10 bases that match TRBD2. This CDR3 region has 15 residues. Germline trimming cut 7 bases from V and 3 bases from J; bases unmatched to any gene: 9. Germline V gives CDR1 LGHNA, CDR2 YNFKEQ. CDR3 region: CASTLRASGSYEQYF. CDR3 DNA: TGTGCCAGCACCCTGCGGGCTAGCGGGAGCTACGAGCAGTACTTC.

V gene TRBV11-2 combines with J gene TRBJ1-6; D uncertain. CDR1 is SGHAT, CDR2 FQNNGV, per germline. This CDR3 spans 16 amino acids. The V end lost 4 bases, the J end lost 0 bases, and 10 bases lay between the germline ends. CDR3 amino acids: CASSSAWSSYNSPLHF. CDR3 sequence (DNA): TGTGCCAGCAGCTCGGCATGGAGCTCCTATAATTCACCCCTCCACTTT.

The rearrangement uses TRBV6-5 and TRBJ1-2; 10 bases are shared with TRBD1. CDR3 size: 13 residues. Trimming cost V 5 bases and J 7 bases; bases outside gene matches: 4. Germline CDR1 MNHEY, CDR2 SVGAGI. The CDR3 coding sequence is TGTGCCAGCAGTGTAAGACAGGGGGCTGGCTACACCTTC. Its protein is CASSVRQGAGYTF.

CDR3 residues: CASRPRPSSSYEQYF. The CDR3 DNA sequence: TGTGCCAGCAGGCCTAGACCCTCCAGCTCCTACGAGCAGTACTTC. The chain links TRBV6-5 to TRBJ2-5, with D unresolved. The J call may not be correct, given that the DNA end is closer to TRBJ2-7. The CDR3 spans 15 residues. Germline CDR1 is MNHEY and CDR2 is SVGAGI.

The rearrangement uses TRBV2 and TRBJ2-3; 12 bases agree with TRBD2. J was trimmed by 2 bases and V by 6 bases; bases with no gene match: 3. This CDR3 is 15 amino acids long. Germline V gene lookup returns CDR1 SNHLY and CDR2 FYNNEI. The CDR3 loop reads CASRGLAGYTDTQYF. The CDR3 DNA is TGTGCCAGCAGAGGACTAGCGGGGTACACAGATACGCAGTATTTT.

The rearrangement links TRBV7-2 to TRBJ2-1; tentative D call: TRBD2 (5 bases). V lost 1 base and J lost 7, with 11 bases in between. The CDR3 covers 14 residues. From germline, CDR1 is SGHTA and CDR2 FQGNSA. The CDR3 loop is CASSLVALVNEQFF. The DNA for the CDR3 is TGTGCCAGCAGCTTAGTGGCACTAGTGAATGAGCAGTTCTTC.

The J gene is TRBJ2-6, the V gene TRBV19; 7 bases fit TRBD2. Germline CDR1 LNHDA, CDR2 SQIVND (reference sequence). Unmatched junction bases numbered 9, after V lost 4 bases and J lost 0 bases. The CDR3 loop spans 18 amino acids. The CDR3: CASSTSGGTFSGANVLTF. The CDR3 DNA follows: TGTGCCAGTAGTACCTCGGGGGGAACCTTCTCTGGGGCCAACGTCCTGACTTTC.

CDR3 in amino acids: CASSPRTGTNTEAFF. For the CDR3, the DNA is TGTGCCAGCAGCCCGAGGACAGGGACGAACACTGAAGCTTTCTTT. V is TRBV5-4 and J is TRBJ1-1, with 8 positions matching TRBD1. J was trimmed by 1 base and V by 4 bases; bases with no gene match: 6. This CDR3 has 15 residues. CDR1 is SGHNT and CDR2 is YYREEE in the germline V gene (reference sequence).

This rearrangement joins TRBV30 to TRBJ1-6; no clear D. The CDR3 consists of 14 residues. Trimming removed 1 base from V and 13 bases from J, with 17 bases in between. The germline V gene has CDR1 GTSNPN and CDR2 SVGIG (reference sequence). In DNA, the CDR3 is TGTGCCTGGAGTGGCGACAACGACCGATACCCCCTCCACTTT. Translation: CAWSGDNDRYPLHF.

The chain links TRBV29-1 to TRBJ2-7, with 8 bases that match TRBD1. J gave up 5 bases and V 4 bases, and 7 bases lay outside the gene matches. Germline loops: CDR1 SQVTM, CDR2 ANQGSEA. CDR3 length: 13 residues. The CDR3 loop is CSVGAGGNDEQYF. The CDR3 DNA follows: TGCAGCGTTGGAGCAGGGGGCAACGACGAGCAGTACTTC.

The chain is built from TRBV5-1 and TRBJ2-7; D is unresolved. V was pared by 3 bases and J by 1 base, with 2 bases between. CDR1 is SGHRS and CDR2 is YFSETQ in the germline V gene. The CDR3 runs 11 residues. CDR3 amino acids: CASSSSYEQYF. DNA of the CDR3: TGCGCCAGCAGCTCTTCCTACGAGCAGTACTTC.

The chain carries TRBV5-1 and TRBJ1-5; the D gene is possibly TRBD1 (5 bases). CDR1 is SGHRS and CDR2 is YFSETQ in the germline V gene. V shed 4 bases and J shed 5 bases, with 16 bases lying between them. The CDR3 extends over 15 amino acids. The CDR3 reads CASSPLGGSDQPQHF. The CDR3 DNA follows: TGCGCCAGCAGCCCTCTTGGGGGGAGTGATCAGCCCCAGCATTTT.

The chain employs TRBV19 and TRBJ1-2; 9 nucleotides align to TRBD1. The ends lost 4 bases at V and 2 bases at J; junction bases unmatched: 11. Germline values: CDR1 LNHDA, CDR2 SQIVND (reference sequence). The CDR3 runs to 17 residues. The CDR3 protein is CASSRILRDRANYGYTF. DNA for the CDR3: TGTGCCAGTAGTAGGATTCTCCGGGACAGGGCCAACTATGGCTACACCTTC. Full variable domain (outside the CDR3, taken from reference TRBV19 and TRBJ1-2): DGGITQSPKYLFRKEGQNVTLSCEQNLNHDAMYWYRQDPGQGLRLIYYSQIVNDFQKGDIAEGYSVSREKKESFPLTVTSAQKNPTAFYLCASSRILRDRANYGYTFGSGTRLTVV.

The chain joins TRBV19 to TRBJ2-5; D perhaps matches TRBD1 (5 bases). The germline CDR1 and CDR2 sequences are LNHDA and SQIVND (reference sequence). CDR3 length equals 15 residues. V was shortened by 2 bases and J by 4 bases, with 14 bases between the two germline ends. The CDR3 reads CASSILSAGAETQYF. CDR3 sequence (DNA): TGTGCCAGTAGTATATTGTCGGCTGGGGCAGAGACCCAGTACTTC.

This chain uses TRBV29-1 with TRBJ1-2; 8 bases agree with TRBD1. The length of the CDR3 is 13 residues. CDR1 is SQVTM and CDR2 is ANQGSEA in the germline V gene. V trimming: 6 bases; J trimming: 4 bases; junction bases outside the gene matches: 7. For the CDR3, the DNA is TGCAGCGTACAGGGGGACAGAATCTATGGCTACACCTTC. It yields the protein CSVQGDRIYGYTF.

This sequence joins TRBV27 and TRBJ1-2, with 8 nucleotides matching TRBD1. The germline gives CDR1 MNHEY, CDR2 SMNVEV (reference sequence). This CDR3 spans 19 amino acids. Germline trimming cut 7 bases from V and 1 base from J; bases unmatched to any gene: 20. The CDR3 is CASTKTLGAGGLYNYGYTF. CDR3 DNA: TGTGCCAGCACCAAAACCCTGGGGGCAGGGGGCCTCTATAACTATGGCTACACCTTC.

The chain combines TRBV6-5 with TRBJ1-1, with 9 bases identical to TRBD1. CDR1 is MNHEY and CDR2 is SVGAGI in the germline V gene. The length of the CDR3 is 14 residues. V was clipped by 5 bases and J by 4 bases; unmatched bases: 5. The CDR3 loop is CASSRTGDVTEAFF. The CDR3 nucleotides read TGTGCCAGCAGTCGGACAGGGGATGTCACTGAAGCTTTCTTT.

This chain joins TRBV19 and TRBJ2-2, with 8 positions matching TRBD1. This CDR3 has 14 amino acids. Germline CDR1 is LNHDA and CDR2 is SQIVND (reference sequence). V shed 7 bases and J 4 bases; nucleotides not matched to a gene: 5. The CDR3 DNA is TGTGCCAGTACCCGACAGGGGATCACCGGGGAGCTGTTTTTT. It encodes CASTRQGITGELFF.

The CDR3, as DNA: TGTGCCAGTAGAGCCGACCCGGCGCCGGGGGGCTACACCTTC. Amino acids: CASRADPAPGGYTF. The J gene is TRBJ1-2, the V gene TRBV19, with D unresolved. CDR3 length: 14 amino acids. Germline V lookup: CDR1 LNHDA, CDR2 SQIVND (reference sequence). V was shortened by 6 bases and J by 8 bases, with 19 bases between the two germline ends.

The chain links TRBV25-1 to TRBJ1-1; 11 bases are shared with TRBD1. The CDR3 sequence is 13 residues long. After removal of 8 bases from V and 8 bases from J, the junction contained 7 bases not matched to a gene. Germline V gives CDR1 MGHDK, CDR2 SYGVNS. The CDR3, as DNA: TGTGCCAGCCGCGGACAGGGGGCATCGGAAGCTTTCTTT. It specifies CASRGQGASEAFF.

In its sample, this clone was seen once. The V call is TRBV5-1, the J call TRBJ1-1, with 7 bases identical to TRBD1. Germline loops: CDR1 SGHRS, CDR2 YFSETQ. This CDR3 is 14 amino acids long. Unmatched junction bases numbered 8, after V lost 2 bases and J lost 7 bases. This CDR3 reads CASSFSTGQLEAFF. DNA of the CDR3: TGCGCCAGCAGCTTCTCTACGGGACAGCTTGAAGCTTTCTTT.

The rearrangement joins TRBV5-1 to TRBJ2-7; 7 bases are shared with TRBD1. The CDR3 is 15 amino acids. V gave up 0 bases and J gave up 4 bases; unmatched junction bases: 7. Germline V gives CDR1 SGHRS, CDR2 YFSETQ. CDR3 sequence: CASSLGDRVNYEQYF. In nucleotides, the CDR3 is TGCGCCAGCAGCTTGGGCGACAGGGTAAATTACGAGCAGTACTTC.

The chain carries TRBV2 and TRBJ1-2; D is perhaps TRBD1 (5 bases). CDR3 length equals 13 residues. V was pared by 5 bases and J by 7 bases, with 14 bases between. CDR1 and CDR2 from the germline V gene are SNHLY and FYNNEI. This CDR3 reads CASSLRTGGGYTF. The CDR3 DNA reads TGTGCCAGCAGTCTTAGGACCGGGGGTGGCTACACCTTC.

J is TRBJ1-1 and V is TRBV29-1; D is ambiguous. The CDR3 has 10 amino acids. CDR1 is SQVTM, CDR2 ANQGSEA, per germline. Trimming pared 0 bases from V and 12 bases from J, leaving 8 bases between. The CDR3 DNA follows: TGCAGCGTTGAAGACCTAGGTCCTTTCTTT. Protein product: CSVEDLGPFF.

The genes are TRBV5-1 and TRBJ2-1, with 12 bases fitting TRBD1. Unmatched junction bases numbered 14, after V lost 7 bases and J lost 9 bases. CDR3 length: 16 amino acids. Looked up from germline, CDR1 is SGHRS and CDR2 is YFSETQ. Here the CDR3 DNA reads TGCGCCAGCGGGGGGACAGGGGGCTTTCCAAGGGGTGAGCAGTTCTTC. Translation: CASGGTGGFPRGEQFF.